Shown below are 28 T cell receptor beta chains from a single sample sequenced in a study of cytomegalovirus exposure and HLA in healthy donors. Generated by immunoSEQ multiplex PCR, the TCRdb table keeps only in-frame clones and is missing some. The sample comprises more than 95,000 clones, 95% to 97% of which are singletons, and approximately 1.5% rests with the top ten. Specimen: PBMCs. Receptors originate from a man aged 18 to 30 in good health and CMV-seronegative.

The J gene is TRBJ2-2, the V gene TRBV28; 10 bases agree with TRBD2. With 5 bases clipped from V and 4 bases from J, the junction kept 16 bases outside the gene matches. This CDR3 contains 19 residues. Per germline, CDR1 MDHEN and CDR2 SYDVKM. In DNA, the CDR3 is TGTGCCAGCAGTCCCCAGGGTAGCGGGAGGTACTTGTCCACCGGGGAGCTGTTTTTT. Translated: CASSPQGSGRYLSTGELFF.

This clone was recorded once. The rearrangement joins TRBV11-3 to TRBJ2-2; no clear D. The CDR3 covers 14 residues. Germline lookup yields CDR1 SGHNT and CDR2 YENEEA. Trimming left V 5 bases short and J 8 bases short, with 15 bases between. The CDR3 bases are TGTGCCAGCAGCCCACGTCCCTCCACAGGGGAGCTGTTTTTT. Encoded protein: CASSPRPSTGELFF.

The chain carries TRBV19 and TRBJ2-1; TRBD2 aligns across 12 bases. V dropped 6 bases and J dropped 4; count of bases not matched to a gene: 7. From germline, CDR1 is LNHDA and CDR2 SQIVND (reference sequence). This CDR3 contains 16 residues. The CDR3 loop reads CASSVGLAGPYNEQFF. CDR3 sequence (DNA): TGTGCCAGTAGCGTCGGACTAGCGGGGCCTTACAATGAGCAGTTCTTC.

The genes are TRBV2 and TRBJ2-7, with D unclear. V shed 6 bases and J shed 3 bases, with 15 bases lying between them. CDR1 and CDR2 from the germline V gene are SNHLY and FYNNEI. The CDR3 loop spans 14 amino acids. The CDR3 spells CASRLRGSYYEQYF. The CDR3 DNA follows: TGTGCCAGCAGACTCCGCGGTAGCTACTACGAGCAGTACTTC. Looking up the rest from reference TRBV2 and TRBJ2-7 gives the full variable domain: EPEVTQTPSHQVTQMGQEVILRCVPISNHLYFYWYRQILGQKVEFLVSFYNNEISEKSEIFDDQFSVERPDGSNFTLKIRSTKLEDSAMYFCASRLRGSYYEQYFGPGTRLTVT.

The gene calls are TRBV15 and TRBJ2-7; a weak D match, TRBD1 (5 bases). This CDR3 is 16 amino acids long. Trimming took 4 bases from V and 1 from J, leaving 17 bases between them. CDR1 is LNHNV and CDR2 is YYDKDF in the germline V gene (reference sequence). Here the CDR3 reads CATSKSDTPGSYEQYF. The CDR3 DNA is TGTGCCACCAGCAAGTCCGATACCCCAGGGTCCTACGAGCAGTACTTC.

This rearrangement joins TRBV11-3 to TRBJ2-7; 11 bases are shared with TRBD2. With 5 bases clipped from V and 0 bases from J, the junction kept 6 bases outside the gene matches. CDR1 is SGHNT, CDR2 YENEEA, per germline. The CDR3 is 16 residues long. The CDR3 coding sequence is TGTGCCAGCAGCAACATAGCGGGAGGGAGCTCCTACGAGCAGTACTTC. The encoded protein is CASSNIAGGSSYEQYF.

This chain links TRBV5-1 with TRBJ2-3; D is unclear. The CDR3 has 15 amino acids. Germline CDR1 reads SGHRS; CDR2 reads YFSETQ. Trimming pared 1 base from V and 1 base from J, leaving 10 bases between. The CDR3 reads CASSLYPGGTDTQYF. CDR3 DNA: TGCGCCAGCAGCTTGTATCCCGGAGGCACAGATACGCAGTATTTT.

The V and J genes are TRBV19 and TRBJ1-3; D is undetermined. Germline lookup yields CDR1 LNHDA and CDR2 SQIVND (reference sequence). Deletions cut 7 bases from V and 0 bases from J, with 13 bases between. The CDR3 totals 15 residues. This CDR3 is CASTPITSSGNTIYF. CDR3 nucleotide sequence: TGTGCCAGTACCCCAATTACTAGCTCTGGAAACACCATATATTTT.

Regarding this clone: The junction departs from germline at one end; a sequencing error may be responsible. V usage is TRBV7-7 and J usage is TRBJ2-2; TRBD2 matches at 11 bases. This CDR3 region has 16 residues. Germline assignment: CDR1 SSHAT and CDR2 FNYEAQ (reference sequence). CDR3 nucleotide sequence: TGTGCTAGCAGCTCGACTAGCGGGATCGGAACCGGGGAGCTGTTTTTT. It is translated as CASSSTSGIGTGELFF.

V and J are TRBV27 and TRBJ2-1; perhaps TRBD2 as D (5 bases). From germline, CDR1 is MNHEY and CDR2 SMNVEV (reference sequence). The V gene lost 6 bases and the J gene lost 1 base, with 13 bases spanning the gap. This CDR3 is built from 15 residues. In nucleotides, the CDR3 is TGTGCCAGCAGCGAGGACTCCCGATCCTACAATGAGCAGTTCTTC. Its protein is CASSEDSRSYNEQFF.

The chain joins TRBV11-2 to TRBJ2-7, with 10 positions matching TRBD2. V shed 2 bases and J 2 bases; nucleotides not matched to a gene: 0. The germline gives CDR1 SGHAT, CDR2 FQNNGV. This CDR3 region has 14 residues. CDR3 nucleotide sequence: TGTGCCAGCAGCTTAACTAGCGGGACCTACGAGCAGTACTTC. It yields the protein CASSLTSGTYEQYF.

This chain connects TRBV9 to TRBJ2-3; TRBD2 might be the D (5 bases). This CDR3 is 14 amino acids long. Germline V CDR1 and CDR2: SGDLS, YYNGEE. V was clipped by 4 bases and J by 4 bases, with 13 bases between them. DNA for the CDR3: TGTGCCAGCAGCCCAGAGGGCAATTCAGATACGCAGTATTTT. Its protein product is CASSPEGNSDTQYF.

V gene TRBV4-1 combines with J gene TRBJ1-5, with a weak D call TRBD1 (5 bases). Trimming removed 1 base from V and 4 bases from J, with 20 bases in between. This CDR3 is built from 18 residues. CDR1 and CDR2 from the germline V gene are MGHRA and YSYEKL. The CDR3 nucleotides are TGCGCCAGCAGCCAAGGGCTTCTGAGCAGGGCGGATAATCAGCCCCAGCATTTT. It specifies CASSQGLLSRADNQPQHF.

This clone was detected once. The rearrangement uses TRBV30 and TRBJ1-1, with TRBD1 identical over 7 bases. The trim removed 5 bases at V and 6 bases at J, leaving 6 bases unmatched. This CDR3 is built from 12 residues. Germline V CDR1 and CDR2: GTSNPN, SVGIG (reference sequence). This CDR3 is CAWDVGTAEAFF. The CDR3 DNA reads as TGTGCCTGGGACGTCGGGACAGCTGAAGCTTTCTTT.

This clone was counted once. The rearrangement uses TRBV15 and TRBJ1-1, with TRBD1 matching 8 bases. V dropped 5 bases and J dropped 3; count of bases not matched to a gene: 5. This CDR3 has 14 residues. Germline loops: CDR1 LNHNV, CDR2 YYDKDF (reference sequence). The CDR3 DNA reads TGTGCCACCAGCGTCTACAGGGGGTACACTGAAGCTTTCTTT. Encoded protein: CATSVYRGYTEAFF. Full variable domain (outside the CDR3, taken from reference TRBV15 and TRBJ1-1): DAMVIQNPRYQVTQFGKPVTLSCSQTLNHNVMYWYQQKSSQAPKLLFHYYDKDFNNEADTPDNFQSRRPNTSFCFLDIRSPGLGDTAMYLCATSVYRGYTEAFFGQGTRLTVV.

The chain joins TRBV7-2 to TRBJ1-1, with D tentatively TRBD1 (5 bases). The CDR3 loop spans 14 amino acids. V gave up 1 base and J gave up 8 bases, with 14 bases separating them. Looked up from germline, CDR1 is SGHTA and CDR2 is FQGNSA. The CDR3 spells CASSLVLGQSEAFF. Here the CDR3 DNA reads TGTGCCAGCAGCTTAGTCCTAGGACAATCGGAAGCTTTCTTT.

The chain links TRBV5-4 to TRBJ2-2; no reliable D call. From germline, CDR1 is SGHNT and CDR2 YYREEE (reference sequence). The V and J ends lost 2 bases and 0 bases respectively, with 11 bases between them. The length of the CDR3 is 16 residues. The CDR3 protein is CASSFRVLANTGELFF. The DNA of the CDR3 is TGTGCCAGCAGCTTCCGGGTCCTCGCGAACACCGGGGAGCTGTTTTTT.

J is TRBJ1-5 and V is TRBV27; tentative D call: TRBD1 (6 bases). This CDR3 has 16 residues. Germline V CDR1 and CDR2: MNHEY, SMNVEV (reference sequence). Trimming pared 7 bases from V and 2 bases from J, leaving 18 bases between. The DNA of the CDR3 is TGTGCCAGCACTAACTACCCGGGGGGCGGCAATCAGCCCCAGCATTTT. Its protein product is CASTNYPGGGNQPQHF.

This chain uses TRBV11-3 with TRBJ2-1; D gene uncertain. The V gene lost 4 bases and the J gene lost 5 bases, with 9 bases spanning the gap. This CDR3 spans 13 amino acids. Germline CDR1 and CDR2: SGHNT and YENEEA. CDR3 loop: CASSYHLDNEQFF. The CDR3 region has the DNA TGTGCCAGCAGCTACCACTTAGACAATGAGCAGTTCTTC. Using reference TRBV11-3 and TRBJ2-1 for the parts outside the CDR3, the full variable domain is EAGVVQSPRYKIIEKKQPVAFWCNPISGHNTLYWYLQNLGQGPELLIRYENEEAVDDSQLPKDRFSAERLKGVDSTLKIQPAELGDSAVYLCASSYHLDNEQFFGPGTRLTVL.

This clone appeared a single time. This chain connects TRBV7-6 to TRBJ2-3, with D unresolved. The germline V and J ends were trimmed by 5 bases and 6 bases, with 9 bases remaining between them. The CDR3 totals 12 residues. The V gene's germline CDR1 is SGHVS and CDR2 FNYEAQ. This CDR3 is CASSLMVDTQYF. The CDR3 DNA sequence: TGTGCCAGCAGCCTAATGGTCGATACGCAGTATTTT.

This clone was recorded only once. This chain connects TRBV6-1 to TRBJ1-2; D is unresolved. The germline V gene has CDR1 MNHNS and CDR2 SASEGT. Trimming removed 6 bases at V and 8 bases at J, with 10 bases between. The CDR3 runs 11 residues. In DNA form, the CDR3 reads TGTGCCAGCAGCCAACAACGCGGCTACACCTTC. Translated, it gives CASSQQRGYTF.

V gene TRBV7-8 combines with J gene TRBJ2-5; D unresolved. V dropped 1 base and J dropped 1 base, with 4 bases sitting between them. Germline CDR1 SGHVS, CDR2 FQNEAQ. The CDR3 is made up of 13 amino acids. CDR3 amino acids: CASSLGLQETQYF. The CDR3, as DNA: TGTGCCAGCAGCTTAGGACTCCAAGAGACCCAGTACTTC.

The chain carries TRBV6-5 and TRBJ2-7; D is unclear. Trimming cost V 6 bases and J 5 bases, with 8 bases left between them. The CDR3 has 11 residues. Germline V lookup: CDR1 MNHEY, CDR2 SVGAGI. The CDR3 reads CASSRGNEQYF. In nucleotides, the CDR3 is TGTGCCAGCAGCCGAGGAAACGAGCAGTACTTC.

This clone has just a few counts. In nucleotides, the CDR3 is TGCGCCAGCAGCTTGGGGACAAACTATGGCTACACCTTC. This translates into CASSLGTNYGYTF. The chain is built from TRBV5-1 and TRBJ1-2; tentative D call: TRBD1 (5 bases). The CDR3 consists of 13 residues. V shed 0 bases and J shed 2 bases, with 5 bases lying between them. Per the germline V gene, CDR1 is SGHRS and CDR2 is YFSETQ.

The gene calls are TRBV30 and TRBJ1-1, with D possibly TRBD1 on 6 matching bases. The germline V gene has CDR1 GTSNPN and CDR2 SVGIG (reference sequence). The CDR3 is 13 residues long. Deletions cut 3 bases from V and 1 base from J, with 9 bases between. The CDR3 protein is CAWSPQGNTEAFF. CDR3 sequence (DNA): TGTGCCTGGAGCCCACAGGGGAACACTGAAGCTTTCTTT.

The rearrangement links TRBV9 to TRBJ2-1; D is possibly TRBD2 (5 bases). CDR3 length: 15 amino acids. Trimming stripped 0 bases from V and 7 bases from J, with 14 bases between. CDR1 and CDR2 (germline): SGDLS, YYNGEE. CDR3 sequence: CASSVGGSTQNEQFF. CDR3 DNA: TGTGCCAGCAGCGTAGGTGGGAGTACACAGAATGAGCAGTTCTTC.

On this clone: One junction end disagrees with the germline gene, perhaps due to a read error. The V gene is TRBV7-7, the J gene TRBJ2-5, with 13 bases aligning to TRBD2. Per the germline V gene, CDR1 is SSHAT and CDR2 is FNYEAQ (reference sequence). The CDR3 spans 16 residues. The chain's CDR3 is CASSSRLAGGIETQYF. DNA of the CDR3: TGTGCTAGCAGCAGCAGACTAGCGGGAGGTATAGAGACCCAGTACTTC.

In DNA form, the CDR3 reads TGTGCCAGCAGCTTAGCCCCGGGATCGCCCCAGCATTTT. Amino acid sequence: CASSLAPGSPQHF. The rearrangement links TRBV7-9 to TRBJ1-5, with D hard to call. This CDR3 is built from 13 residues. V lost 0 bases and J lost 9, with 9 bases in between. Germline values: CDR1 SEHNR, CDR2 FQNEAQ (reference sequence).